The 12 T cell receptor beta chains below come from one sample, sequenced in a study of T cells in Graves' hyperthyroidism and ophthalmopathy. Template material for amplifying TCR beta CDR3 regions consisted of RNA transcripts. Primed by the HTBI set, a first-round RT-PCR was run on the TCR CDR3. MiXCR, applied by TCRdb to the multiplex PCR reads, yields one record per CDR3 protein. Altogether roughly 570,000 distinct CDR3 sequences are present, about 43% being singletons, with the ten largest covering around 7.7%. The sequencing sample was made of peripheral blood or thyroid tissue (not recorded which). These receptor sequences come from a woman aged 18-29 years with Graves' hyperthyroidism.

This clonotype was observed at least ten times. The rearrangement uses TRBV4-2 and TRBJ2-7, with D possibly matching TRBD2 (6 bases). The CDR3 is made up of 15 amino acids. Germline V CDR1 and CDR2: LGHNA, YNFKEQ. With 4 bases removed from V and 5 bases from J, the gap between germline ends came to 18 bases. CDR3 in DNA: TGTGCCAGCAGCCCGCCCGGGACTGCGAAACACGAGCAGTACTTC. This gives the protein CASSPPGTAKHEQYF.

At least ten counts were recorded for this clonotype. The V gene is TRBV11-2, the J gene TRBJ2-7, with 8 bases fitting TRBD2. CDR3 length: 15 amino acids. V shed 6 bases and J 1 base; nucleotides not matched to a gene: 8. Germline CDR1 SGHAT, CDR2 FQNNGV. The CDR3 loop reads CASSLLRGGSYEQYF. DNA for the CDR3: TGTGCCAGCAGTCTGCTCCGGGGGGGTTCCTACGAGCAGTACTTC.

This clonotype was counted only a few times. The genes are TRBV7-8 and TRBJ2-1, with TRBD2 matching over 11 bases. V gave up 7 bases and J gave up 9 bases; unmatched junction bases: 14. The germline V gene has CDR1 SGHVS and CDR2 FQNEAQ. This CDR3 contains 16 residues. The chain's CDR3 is CASNPVLAGGDSEQFF. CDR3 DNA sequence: TGTGCCAGCAACCCGGTCCTAGCGGGAGGCGATAGTGAGCAGTTCTTC.

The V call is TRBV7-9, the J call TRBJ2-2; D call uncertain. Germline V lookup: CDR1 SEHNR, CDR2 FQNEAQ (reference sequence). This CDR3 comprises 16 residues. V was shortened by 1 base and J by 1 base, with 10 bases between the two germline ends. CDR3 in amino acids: CASSLGLTENTGELFF. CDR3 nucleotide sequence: TGTGCCAGCAGCTTAGGCCTCACAGAGAACACCGGGGAGCTGTTTTTT.

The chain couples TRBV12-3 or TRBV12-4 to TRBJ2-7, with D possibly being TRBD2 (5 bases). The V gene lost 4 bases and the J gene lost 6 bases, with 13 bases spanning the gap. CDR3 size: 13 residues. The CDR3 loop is CASSSREGIEQYF. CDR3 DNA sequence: TGTGCCAGCAGTTCCCGGGAAGGGATCGAGCAGTACTTC.

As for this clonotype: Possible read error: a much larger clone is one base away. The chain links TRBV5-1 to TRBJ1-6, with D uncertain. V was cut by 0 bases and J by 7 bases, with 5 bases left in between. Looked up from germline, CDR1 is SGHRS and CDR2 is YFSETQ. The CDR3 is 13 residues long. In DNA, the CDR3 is TGCGCCAGCAGCTTGGACAACAATTCACCCCTCCACTTT. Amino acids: CASSLDNNSPLHF.

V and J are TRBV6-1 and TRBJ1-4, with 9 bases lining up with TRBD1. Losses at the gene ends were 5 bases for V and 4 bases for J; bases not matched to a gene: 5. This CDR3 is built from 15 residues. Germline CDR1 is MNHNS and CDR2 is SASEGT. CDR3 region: CASSTGGFDNEKLFF. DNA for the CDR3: TGTGCCAGCAGTACAGGGGGCTTCGATAATGAAAAACTGTTTTTT.

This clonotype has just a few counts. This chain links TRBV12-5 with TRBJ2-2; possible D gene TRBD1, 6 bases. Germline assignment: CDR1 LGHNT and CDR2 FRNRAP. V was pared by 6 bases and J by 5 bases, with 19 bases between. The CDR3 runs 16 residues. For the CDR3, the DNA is TGTGCTAGTGGGACCTCCTTGGGGGCGAGGACCGGGGAGCTGTTTTTT. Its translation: CASGTSLGARTGELFF.

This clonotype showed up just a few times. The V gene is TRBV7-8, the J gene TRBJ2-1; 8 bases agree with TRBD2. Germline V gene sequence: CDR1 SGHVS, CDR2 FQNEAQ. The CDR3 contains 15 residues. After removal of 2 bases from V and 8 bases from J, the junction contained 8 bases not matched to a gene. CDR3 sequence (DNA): TGTGCCAGCAGCTTAAGGGTAGCGGGATCCTATGAGCAGTTCTTC. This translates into CASSLRVAGSYEQFF.

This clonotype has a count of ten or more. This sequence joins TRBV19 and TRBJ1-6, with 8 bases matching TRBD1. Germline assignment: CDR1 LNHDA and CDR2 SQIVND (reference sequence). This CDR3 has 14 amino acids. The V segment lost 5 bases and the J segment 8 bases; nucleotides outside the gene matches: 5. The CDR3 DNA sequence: TGTGCCAGTAGTGTGCAGGGGGCAGATTCACCCCTCCACTTT. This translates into CASSVQGADSPLHF.

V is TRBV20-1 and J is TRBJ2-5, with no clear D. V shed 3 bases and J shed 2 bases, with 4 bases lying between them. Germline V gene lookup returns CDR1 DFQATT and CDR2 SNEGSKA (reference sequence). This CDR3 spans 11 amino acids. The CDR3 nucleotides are TGCAGTGCTAGCGAGCAAGAGACCCAGTACTTC. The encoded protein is CSASEQETQYF.

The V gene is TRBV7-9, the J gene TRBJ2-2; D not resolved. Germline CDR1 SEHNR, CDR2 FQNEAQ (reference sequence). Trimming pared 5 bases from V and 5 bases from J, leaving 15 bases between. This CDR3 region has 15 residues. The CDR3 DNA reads TGTGCCAGCAGCCAAGATTATGTCGGGACCGGGGAGCTGTTTTTT. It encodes CASSQDYVGTGELFF.